This TCR beta chain was identified during a study of T cell changes during pregnancy in multiple sclerosis. This CDR3 spans 14 amino acids. V lost 3 bases and J lost 5, with 16 bases in between. CDR1 is GTSNPN, CDR2 SVGIG, per germline (reference sequence). Using immunoSEQ multiplex PCR, the repertoire was profiled, and TCRdb retains in-frame clones only, with some absent. The sample has fewer than 35,000 clones, around 87% seen once. The chain links TRBV30 to TRBJ1-1; the D is unclear. This TCR was recovered from a female donor in good health, enrolled as a control in a pregnancy study. The sample in question was CD4+ T cells from peripheral blood mononuclear cells, obtained in the third trimester of pregnancy. CDR3 in DNA: TGTGCCTGGAGCCCCAAAGGGCGGGAGACTGAAGCTTTCTTT. The encoded protein is CAWSPKGRETEAFF.